The T cell receptor (beta chain) under discussion was sequenced for a study of glioma-infiltrating T cells after dendritic cell vaccination. Trimming removed 3 bases from V and 3 bases from J; junction bases left unmatched: 8. In germline, CDR1 is SGHDT, CDR2 YYEEEE. The CDR3 consists of 15 residues. A remark on this clone: The antigen remains undetermined.

Regarding time point: after dendritic cell vaccination, including at tumor progression/relapse. Selection required adequate fresh-frozen tumor tissue plus more than two years' survival data. Assay used: immunoSEQ multiplex PCR; TCRdb lists only in-frame clones, some missing. The repertoire holds 85,000 to 100,000 clones, with 85% as singletons. Findings and limits, study-wide: Complete blood and tumor specimen sets were limited to few patients.

This sequence originates from a human donor with glioblastoma. This chain uses TRBV5-6 with TRBJ2-5; 7 bases match TRBD2. The sample here was blood, taken after dendritic cell vaccination. The CDR3 DNA follows: TGTGCCAGCAGCTACCTCGGACTAGTAGAAGAGACCCAGTACTTC. Translated: CASSYLGLVEETQYF.